The clone carrying this T cell receptor (beta chain) is termed medium-sized (0.01 to 0.1%). Its antigen is not identified. The sorted Tregs were CD4+CD25+CD127-/low cells. The CDR3 totals 13 residues. V lost 5 bases to trimming and J lost 8 bases; unmatched junction nucleotides: 7. Amplification of TRBV12-4/TRBJ1-2 clonotypes used adaptor-ligated barcode primers. A single record per CDR3 protein comes from TCRdb applying MiXCR to the multiplex PCR reads. The profile shows roughly 460 distinct CDR3 sequences, approximately 7.8% of them singletons. Broader study findings: Tumor Tregs overlapped most with tumor, then blood, naive CD4+ cells. In terms of TCR gene usage, tumor memory CD4+ T cells clustered together with blood and lymph node memory CD4+ cells, as well as with lymph node naive CD4+ cells. Naive CD4+ cells shared approximately 12% of tumor Treg sequences.

The sequencing input was tumor-infiltrating Tregs sorted from the breast tumor. The TCR comes from a female donor with breast cancer. The V call is TRBV12-3 or TRBV12-4, the J call TRBJ1-2; TRBD1 agrees at 8 bases. The CDR3 sequence is CASSPGQGKGYTF. In DNA, the CDR3 is TGTGCCAGCAGTCCTGGACAGGGTAAAGGCTACACCTTC.